This T cell receptor (beta chain) was obtained from a study of early T cells in non-severe SARS-CoV-2 infection. Across the whole study: From unsorted whole blood, bulk RNA was sequenced, and the chains remained unpaired.

Germline assignment: CDR1 SGHTA and CDR2 FQGTGA. Trimming took off 5 bases at V and 7 bases at J, with 11 bases between the two ends. The CDR3 consists of 13 residues. Study results and caveats: Missing private and CD4 specificities, VDJdb matching favored anti-spike CD8 responses.

As part of library construction, unique molecular identifiers were attached to individual cDNA molecules. TCRdb processed the 5' RACE reads anew with MiXCR; each CDR3 protein has one entry. Seen here are approximately 22,000 distinct CDR3 sequences, around 4% observed once, and the top ten hold about 20%. By its share, this clonotype is medium-sized. The antigen is undetermined. This TCR was sampled from an adult who was a healthcare worker with PCR-confirmed SARS-CoV-2 infection or an uninfected control (not recorded which). Sample: whole blood. The chain couples TRBV7-3 to TRBJ1-4; perhaps TRBD1 as D (5 bases). CDR3 sequence reads: CASSPNGGEKLFF. The CDR3 DNA reads TGTGCCAGCAGCCCAAACGGGGGTGAAAAACTGTTTTTT.